The 20 T cell receptor beta chains below all came from one sample that was sequenced in a study of beta chain features in type 1 diabetes. Reverse transcription of all isolated RNA meant that expressed TCRB transcripts were sequenced. The method was immunoSEQ multiplex PCR; TCRdb's version includes in-frame clones alone and lacks a portion of them. The sample includes 620,000 or so clones, about 14% seen only once; the top ten take 0.093%. The sequencing sample was made of naive CD4+ T cells from blood. The receptors originated from a man aged 18 to 30 in good health.

The chain has TRBV9 and TRBJ2-7; 9 bases match TRBD2. This CDR3 has 15 residues. With V trimmed by 0 bases and J by 3 bases, 4 bases remained unmatched. Per the germline V gene, CDR1 is SGDLS and CDR2 is YYNGEE. The CDR3 protein is CASSVVAGGLYEQYF. The CDR3 nucleotides are TGTGCCAGCAGCGTAGTTGCGGGGGGGCTCTACGAGCAGTACTTC.

Only a few counts were recorded for this clone. This chain uses TRBV9 with TRBJ1-5; D gene ambiguous. CDR1 is SGDLS and CDR2 is YYNGEE in the germline V gene. The V and J ends lost 0 bases and 9 bases respectively, with 13 bases between them. The CDR3 is 14 residues long. CDR3 in DNA: TGTGCCAGCAGCGTAGATGGAGGCGTCGGGCCCCAGCATTTT. Residues: CASSVDGGVGPQHF.

The chain carries TRBV29-1 and TRBJ2-5; no reliable D call. The CDR3 totals 11 residues. The germline V gene encodes CDR1 SQVTM and CDR2 ANQGSEA. The germline V and J ends were trimmed by 4 bases and 5 bases, with 8 bases remaining between them. The CDR3 loop reads CSVGGFETQYF. Here the CDR3 DNA reads TGCAGCGTTGGGGGTTTTGAGACCCAGTACTTC. Based on the CDR3 plus reference TRBV29-1 and TRBJ2-5, the full variable domain is SAVISQKPSRDICQRGTSLTIQCQVDSQVTMMFWYRQQPGQSLTLIATANQGSEATYESGFVIDKFPISRPNLTFSTLTVSNMSPEDSSIYLCSVGGFETQYFGPGTRLLVL.

The V call is TRBV15, the J call TRBJ2-3; 9 bases are shared with TRBD2. The CDR3 loop spans 20 amino acids. In germline, CDR1 is LNHNV, CDR2 YYDKDF (reference sequence). Germline trimming cut 0 bases from V and 2 bases from J; bases unmatched to any gene: 15. The CDR3 DNA reads TGTGCCACCAGCAGAGATAGGCCTAGCGGGGAAGGCGTGTCCACAGATACGCAGTATTTT. Protein: CATSRDRPSGEGVSTDTQYF.

This clone was found a few times. The rearrangement joins TRBV25-1 to TRBJ1-4; the D is unclear. V dropped 4 bases and J dropped 12 bases, with 9 bases sitting between them. Germline assignment: CDR1 MGHDK and CDR2 SYGVNS. The CDR3 spans 11 residues. The CDR3 loop reads CASSVGRELFF. CDR3 nucleotide sequence: TGTGCCAGCAGTGTAGGGAGGGAACTGTTTTTT.

V usage is TRBV5-1 and J usage is TRBJ2-4, with 12 nucleotides matching TRBD1. The CDR3 runs 15 residues. Germline lookup yields CDR1 SGHRS and CDR2 YFSETQ. V shed 3 bases and J 5 bases; nucleotides not matched to a gene: 3. The CDR3 coding sequence is TGCGCCAGCAGCTCCGGGACAGGGGGCGAAAACATTCAGTACTTC. Translating it yields CASSSGTGGENIQYF.

CDR3 amino acids: CASSRGALPPGHTSYEQYF. CDR3 DNA: TGCGCCAGCAGTCGAGGGGCCCTCCCTCCGGGACACACATCTTACGAGCAGTACTTC. The chain has TRBV23-1 and TRBJ2-7, with a possible D match to TRBD1 (6 bases). TRBV23-1 is designated an ORF whose function remains uncertain. This CDR3 has 19 amino acids. Trimming left V 4 bases short and J 4 bases short, with 29 bases between.

The chain employs TRBV18 and TRBJ2-3; TRBD1 is a possible D gene (5 bases). The CDR3 loop spans 14 amino acids. V lost 3 bases and J 2 bases, leaving 9 bases between the germline ends. CDR1 and CDR2 from the germline V gene are KGHSH and LQKENI. CDR3 bases: TGTGCCAGCTCACCGGACACGAACACAGATACGCAGTATTTT. Protein sequence: CASSPDTNTDTQYF.

There are a few counts of this clone. Other DNA sequences in this sample translate to the same CDR3. J is TRBJ2-3 and V is TRBV7-2; D unresolved. The CDR3 runs 14 residues. CDR1 is SGHTA, CDR2 FQGNSA, per germline. V was cut by 1 base and J by 0 bases, with 5 bases left in between. CDR3 DNA: TGTGCCAGCAGCTTAGACCGTAGCACAGATACGCAGTATTTT. Translating gives CASSLDRSTDTQYF.

The V and J genes are TRBV19 and TRBJ1-2; 7 bases fit TRBD1. V lost 0 bases to trimming and J lost 3 bases; unmatched junction nucleotides: 10. Per germline, CDR1 LNHDA and CDR2 SQIVND (reference sequence). The CDR3 is made up of 17 amino acids. CDR3 residues: CASSIDRTGQGDYGYTF. The DNA for the CDR3 is TGTGCCAGTAGTATAGATCGGACAGGCCAAGGGGACTATGGCTACACCTTC. Based on the CDR3 plus reference TRBV19 and TRBJ1-2, the full variable domain is DGGITQSPKYLFRKEGQNVTLSCEQNLNHDAMYWYRQDPGQGLRLIYYSQIVNDFQKGDIAEGYSVSREKKESFPLTVTSAQKNPTAFYLCASSIDRTGQGDYGYTFGSGTRLTVV.

The rearrangement joins TRBV5-6 to TRBJ2-1; weak D call: TRBD1 (5 bases). V lost 0 bases to trimming and J lost 6 bases, with 16 bases between them. Per germline, CDR1 SGHDT and CDR2 YYEEEE. The CDR3 sequence is 16 residues long. The CDR3 loop is CASSLGRTLALNEQFF. The DNA of the CDR3 is TGTGCCAGCAGCTTGGGCCGGACATTGGCCCTCAATGAGCAGTTCTTC.

This clone appeared a few times. The CDR3 DNA reads TGCGCCAGCAGCCAAGTGTGGTTAGCAGATACGCAGTATTTT. This codes for CASSQVWLADTQYF. This chain links TRBV4-1 with TRBJ2-3, with unresolved D. V was pared by 1 base and J by 4 bases, with 9 bases between. Germline-derived CDR1 and CDR2 are MGHRA and YSYEKL. The CDR3 covers 14 residues.

This clone was seen only a few times. This sequence may be a read error, since a much larger clone differs from it by one base. V and J are TRBV5-5 and TRBJ2-5, with D uncertain. This CDR3 spans 11 amino acids. The ends were cut back, 0 bases at V and 5 bases at J, with 2 bases in the middle. CDR1 SGHKS and CDR2 YYEKEE come from the germline V gene (reference sequence). The DNA of the CDR3 is TGTGCCAGCAGCTTGGAGGAGACCCAGTACTTC. Its protein is CASSLEETQYF.

This clone came up a few times. The chain employs TRBV25-1 and TRBJ2-4; 9 positions match TRBD1. CDR3 size: 17 residues. Per germline, CDR1 MGHDK and CDR2 SYGVNS. With V trimmed by 2 bases and J by 0 bases, 5 bases remained unmatched. As DNA, the CDR3 is TGTGCCAGCAGTGAACGCGGGACAGGGTTAGCCAAAAACATTCAGTACTTC. Protein product: CASSERGTGLAKNIQYF.

This chain uses TRBV7-3 with TRBJ2-5; 8 bases map to TRBD1. The ends lost 4 bases at V and 6 bases at J; junction bases unmatched: 7. The CDR3 is 14 amino acids. The germline CDR1 and CDR2 sequences are SGHTA and FQGTGA. CDR3 in amino acids: CASSSDREGKTQYF. The CDR3 DNA is TGTGCCAGCAGCTCGGACAGGGAAGGAAAGACCCAGTACTTC.

This clone came up a few times. The V gene is TRBV6-5, the J gene TRBJ2-7; unclear D gene. The germline CDR1 and CDR2 sequences are MNHEY and SVGAGI. V was clipped by 5 bases and J by 6 bases, with 20 bases between them. CDR3 length: 15 residues. In nucleotides, the CDR3 is TGTGCCAGCAGTCCCAGCCTCGGATCGGTCAGCGAGCAGTACTTC. This translates into CASSPSLGSVSEQYF.

The J gene is TRBJ2-1, the V gene TRBV11-2; D remains ambiguous. The CDR3 extends over 11 amino acids. V lost 4 bases, J lost 9 bases, and 7 bases lay in between. Germline CDR1 SGHAT, CDR2 FQNNGV. The CDR3 DNA sequence: TGTGCCAGCAGCTCTCTGTTTGAGCAGTTCTTC. This codes for CASSSLFEQFF.

This clone came up a few times. This sequence joins TRBV18 and TRBJ2-1; 9 nucleotides agree with TRBD2. V lost 1 base, J lost 3 bases, and 1 base stayed unmatched. Germline V gives CDR1 KGHSH, CDR2 LQKENI. The CDR3 has 15 amino acids. CDR3 region: CASSPLLAGYNEQFF. The CDR3 coding sequence is TGTGCCAGCTCACCACTACTAGCGGGCTACAATGAGCAGTTCTTC.

J is TRBJ1-2 and V is TRBV28; D call uncertain. Germline V gene sequence: CDR1 MDHEN, CDR2 SYDVKM. The CDR3 runs to 13 residues. V shed 3 bases and J shed 4 bases, with 9 bases lying between them. The CDR3 reads CASSLAGAYGYTF. CDR3 in DNA: TGTGCCAGCAGTTTGGCAGGAGCCTATGGCTACACCTTC.

The chain links TRBV7-9 to TRBJ1-2; D remains ambiguous. Trimming pared 7 bases from V and 2 bases from J, leaving 14 bases between. CDR1 is SEHNR, CDR2 FQNEAQ, per germline (reference sequence). This CDR3 comprises 14 residues. CDR3: CASTSLTDNYGYTF. DNA for the CDR3: TGTGCCAGCACCTCATTAACAGACAACTATGGCTACACCTTC.